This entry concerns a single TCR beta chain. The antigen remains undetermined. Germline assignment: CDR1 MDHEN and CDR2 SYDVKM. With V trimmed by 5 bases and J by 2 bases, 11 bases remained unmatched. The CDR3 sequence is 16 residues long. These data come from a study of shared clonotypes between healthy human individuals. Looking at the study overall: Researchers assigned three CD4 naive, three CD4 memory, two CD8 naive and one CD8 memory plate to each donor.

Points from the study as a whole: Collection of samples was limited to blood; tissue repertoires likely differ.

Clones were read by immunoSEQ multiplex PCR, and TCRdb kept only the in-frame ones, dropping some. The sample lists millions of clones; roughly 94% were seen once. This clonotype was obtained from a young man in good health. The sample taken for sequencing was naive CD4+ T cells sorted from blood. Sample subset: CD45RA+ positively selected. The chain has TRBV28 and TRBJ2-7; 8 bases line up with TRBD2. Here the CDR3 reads CASSPSGRGDAYEQYF. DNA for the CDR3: TGTGCCAGCAGTCCCTCCGGGCGGGGGGATGCCTACGAGCAGTACTTC.